These 14 T cell receptor beta chains came from one sample sequenced in a study of shared clonotypes between healthy human individuals. Data came from immunoSEQ multiplex PCR; TCRdb stores just in-frame clones and leaves some out. The data hold roughly 1,100,000 clones, with about three quarters observed a single time. The sequenced sample consisted of memory CD4+ T cells sorted from blood. Subset here: CD45RA-negative fraction. The receptor source for this set is a man younger than 35 in good health.

The chain has TRBV5-4 and TRBJ2-3; a weak D match, TRBD2 (6 bases). The length of the CDR3 is 13 residues. The germline V and J ends were trimmed by 3 bases and 5 bases, with 10 bases remaining between them. In germline, CDR1 is SGHNT, CDR2 YYREEE (reference sequence). The DNA of the CDR3 is TGTGCCAGCAGCTCCCCGACTAGAGATACGCAGTATTTT. This gives the protein CASSSPTRDTQYF.

The chain combines TRBV25-1 with TRBJ1-1; a weak D match, TRBD1 (5 bases). Trimming stripped 3 bases from V and 5 bases from J, with 10 bases between. The germline V gene has CDR1 MGHDK and CDR2 SYGVNS. This CDR3 has 13 amino acids. The DNA for the CDR3 is TGTGCCAGCAGTGATGACTGGGGGACTGAAGCTTTCTTT. Protein sequence: CASSDDWGTEAFF.

The V gene is TRBV11-2, the J gene TRBJ2-1, with a weak D call TRBD1 (6 bases). The CDR3 extends over 14 amino acids. Trimming took 2 bases from V and 6 from J, leaving 11 bases between them. In germline, CDR1 is SGHAT, CDR2 FQNNGV. This CDR3 is CASSLNRAVNEQFF. CDR3 bases: TGTGCCAGCAGCTTAAACAGGGCGGTCAATGAGCAGTTCTTC.

The V and J genes are TRBV25-1 and TRBJ2-5; D possibly uses TRBD1 or TRBD2 (6 bases each). Between the trimmed V and J ends, which lost 1 base and 2 bases, there was a span of 11 bases. The CDR3 loop spans 15 amino acids. Germline CDR1 MGHDK, CDR2 SYGVNS. The CDR3 nucleotides are TGTGCCAGCAGTGAATGGAGGGGGGAACAAGAGACCCAGTACTTC. Translating gives CASSEWRGEQETQYF. Full variable domain (rest looked up from reference TRBV25-1 and TRBJ2-5): EADIYQTPRYLVIGTGKKITLECSQTMGHDKMYWYQQDPGMELHLIHYSYGVNSTEKGDLSSESTVSRIRTEHFPLTLESARPSHTSQYLCASSEWRGEQETQYFGPGTRLLVL.

The V gene is TRBV9, the J gene TRBJ2-3; D perhaps matches TRBD2 (6 bases). Germline CDR1 SGDLS, CDR2 YYNGEE. The CDR3 runs to 13 residues. V was pared by 3 bases and J by 2 bases, with 7 bases between. In DNA, the CDR3 is TGTGCCAGCAGCGGGGGGGACACAGATACGCAGTATTTT. Its protein product is CASSGGDTDTQYF.

The chain employs TRBV11-2 and TRBJ2-5; the D call may be TRBD1 or TRBD2 (6 bases each). This CDR3 spans 15 amino acids. The germline V and J ends were trimmed by 3 bases and 2 bases, with 13 bases remaining between them. Germline values: CDR1 SGHAT, CDR2 FQNNGV. The CDR3 DNA reads TGTGCCAGCAGCTTGGGACGGGGGCGGCAAGAGACCCAGTACTTC. Translated, it gives CASSLGRGRQETQYF.

This clone showed up just a few times. Other nucleotide sequences in the sample specify the same CDR3. This chain links TRBV7-2 with TRBJ2-5; unclear D gene. CDR1 SGHTA and CDR2 FQGNSA come from the germline V gene. Between the trimmed V and J ends, which lost 1 base and 5 bases, there was a span of 5 bases. CDR3 length: 12 amino acids. The CDR3 bases are TGTGCCAGCAGCTTAGACCGGGAGACCCAGTACTTC. It is translated as CASSLDRETQYF.

The chain is built from TRBV29-1 and TRBJ2-3; D possibly matches TRBD1 or TRBD2 (6 bases each). The CDR3 is 14 residues long. Trimming removed 3 bases from V and 3 bases from J, with 13 bases in between. Germline CDR1 SQVTM, CDR2 ANQGSEA. CDR3 nucleotide sequence: TGCAGCGTTGACGGCGCGGGACAAACAGATACGCAGTATTTT. It codes for CSVDGAGQTDTQYF.

This chain uses TRBV6-5 with TRBJ2-7, with 9 bases identical to TRBD1. The germline CDR1 and CDR2 sequences are MNHEY and SVGAGI. V lost 5 bases, J lost 1 base, and 6 bases stayed unmatched. This CDR3 contains 15 residues. CDR3: CASSQGQGRSYEQYF. For the CDR3, the DNA is TGTGCCAGCAGTCAGGGACAGGGAAGATCCTACGAGCAGTACTTC.

This chain links TRBV10-1 with TRBJ2-3, with TRBD1 as a possible D gene (6 bases). CDR1 WNHNN and CDR2 SYGVQD come from the germline V gene (reference sequence). CDR3 size: 15 residues. Trimming removed 4 bases from V and 1 base from J, with 12 bases in between. CDR3 loop: CASSGPGHRTDTQYF. The CDR3 bases are TGCGCCAGCAGTGGTCCGGGACACCGCACAGATACGCAGTATTTT.

This sequence joins TRBV5-1 and TRBJ1-4; D remains ambiguous. Germline V gives CDR1 SGHRS, CDR2 YFSETQ. The CDR3 spans 15 residues. Trimming cost V 1 base and J 12 bases, with 19 bases left between them. DNA of the CDR3: TGCGCCAGCAGCTTGAATTGGCTGGGTGATGGGGAACTGTTTTTT. Its protein is CASSLNWLGDGELFF.

Worth noting for this clone: The same CDR3 also results from other DNA sequences found in this sample. The rearrangement joins TRBV6-5 to TRBJ2-7; D gene ambiguous. Germline CDR1 and CDR2: MNHEY and SVGAGI. Trimming pared 0 bases from V and 6 bases from J, leaving 3 bases between. The CDR3 sequence is 11 residues long. The CDR3 reads CASSYSGEQYF. In nucleotides, the CDR3 is TGTGCCAGCAGTTACTCGGGCGAGCAGTACTTC.

J is TRBJ1-2 and V is TRBV6-5; D gene uncertain. Germline V lookup: CDR1 MNHEY, CDR2 SVGAGI. The CDR3 is 14 amino acids. The V and J ends lost 6 bases and 5 bases respectively, with 16 bases between them. The CDR3 bases are TGTGCCAGCAGCCCCGGGGTTATCGGGTATGGCTACACCTTC. Protein product: CASSPGVIGYGYTF.

This chain connects TRBV11-2 to TRBJ2-1; D gene unclear. This CDR3 spans 12 amino acids. In germline, CDR1 is SGHAT, CDR2 FQNNGV. Trimming cost V 5 bases and J 5 bases, with 7 bases left between them. The chain's CDR3 is CASSHVHNEQFF. The DNA for the CDR3 is TGTGCCAGCAGCCACGTTCACAATGAGCAGTTCTTC.